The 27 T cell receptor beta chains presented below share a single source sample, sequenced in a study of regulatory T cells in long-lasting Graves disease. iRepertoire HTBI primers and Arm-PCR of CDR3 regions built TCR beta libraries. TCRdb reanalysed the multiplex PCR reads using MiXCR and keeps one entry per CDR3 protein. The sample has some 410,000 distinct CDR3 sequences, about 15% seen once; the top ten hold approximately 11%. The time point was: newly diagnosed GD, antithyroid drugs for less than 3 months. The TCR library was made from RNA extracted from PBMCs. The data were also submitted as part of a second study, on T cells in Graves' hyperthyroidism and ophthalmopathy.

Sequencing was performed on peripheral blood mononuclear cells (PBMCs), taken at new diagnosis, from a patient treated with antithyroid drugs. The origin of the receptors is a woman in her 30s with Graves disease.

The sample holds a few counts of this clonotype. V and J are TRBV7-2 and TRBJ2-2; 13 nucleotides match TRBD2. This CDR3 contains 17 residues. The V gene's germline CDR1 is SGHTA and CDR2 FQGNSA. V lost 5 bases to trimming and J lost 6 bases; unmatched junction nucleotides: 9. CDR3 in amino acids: CASSLGLAGSRAGELFF. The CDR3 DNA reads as TGTGCCAGCAGCCTGGGACTAGCGGGGTCGCGGGCCGGGGAGCTGTTTTTT.

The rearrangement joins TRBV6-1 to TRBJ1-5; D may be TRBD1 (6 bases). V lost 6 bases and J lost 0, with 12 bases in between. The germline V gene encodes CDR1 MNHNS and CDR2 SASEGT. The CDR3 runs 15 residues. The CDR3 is CASSWTVFSNQPQHF. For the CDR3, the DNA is TGTGCCAGCAGCTGGACAGTATTTAGCAATCAGCCCCAGCATTTT.

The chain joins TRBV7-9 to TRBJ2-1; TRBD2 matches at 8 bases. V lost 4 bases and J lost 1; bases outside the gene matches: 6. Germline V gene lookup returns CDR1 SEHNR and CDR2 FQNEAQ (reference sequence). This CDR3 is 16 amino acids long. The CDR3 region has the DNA TGTGCCAGCAGCTCAGGGAGCGGGAGATCCTACAATGAGCAGTTCTTC. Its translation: CASSSGSGRSYNEQFF.

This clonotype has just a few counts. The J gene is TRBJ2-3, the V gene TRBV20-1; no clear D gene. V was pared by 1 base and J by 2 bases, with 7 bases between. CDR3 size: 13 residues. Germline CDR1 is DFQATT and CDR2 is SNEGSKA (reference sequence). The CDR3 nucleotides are TGCAGTGCTAGAGGGGGTACCACAGATACGCAGTATTTT. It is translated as CSARGGTTDTQYF.

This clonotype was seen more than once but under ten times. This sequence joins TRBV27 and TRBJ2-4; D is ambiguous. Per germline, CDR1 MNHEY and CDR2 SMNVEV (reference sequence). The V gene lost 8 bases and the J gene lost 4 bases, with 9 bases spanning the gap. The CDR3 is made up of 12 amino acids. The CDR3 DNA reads TGTGCCAGCCGAGGAGCGAAAAACATTCAGTACTTC. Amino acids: CASRGAKNIQYF.

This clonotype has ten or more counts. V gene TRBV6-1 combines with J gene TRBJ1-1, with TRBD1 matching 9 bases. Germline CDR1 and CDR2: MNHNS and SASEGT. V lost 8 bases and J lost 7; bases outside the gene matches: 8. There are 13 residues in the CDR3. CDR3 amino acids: CASLGQGEIEAFF. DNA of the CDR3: TGTGCCAGCCTGGGACAGGGCGAGATTGAAGCTTTCTTT.

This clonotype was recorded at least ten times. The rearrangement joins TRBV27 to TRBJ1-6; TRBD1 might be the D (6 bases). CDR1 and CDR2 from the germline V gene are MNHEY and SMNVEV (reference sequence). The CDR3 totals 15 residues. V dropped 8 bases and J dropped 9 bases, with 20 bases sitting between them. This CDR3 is CASGGQVDQGSPLHF. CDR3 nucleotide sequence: TGTGCCAGCGGGGGGCAGGTCGATCAGGGTTCACCCCTCCACTTT.

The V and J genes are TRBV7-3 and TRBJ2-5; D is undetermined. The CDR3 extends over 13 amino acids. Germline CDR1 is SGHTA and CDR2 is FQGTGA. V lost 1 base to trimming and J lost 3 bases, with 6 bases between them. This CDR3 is CASSLSRKETQYF. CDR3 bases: TGTGCCAGCAGCTTAAGTAGAAAAGAGACCCAGTACTTC.

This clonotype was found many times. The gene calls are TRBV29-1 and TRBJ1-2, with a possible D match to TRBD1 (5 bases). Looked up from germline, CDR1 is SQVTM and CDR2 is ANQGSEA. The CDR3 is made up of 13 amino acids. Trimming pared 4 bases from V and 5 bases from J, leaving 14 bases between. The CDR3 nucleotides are TGCAGCGTTGGCGAGGGGATGGGGTATGGCTACACCTTC. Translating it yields CSVGEGMGYGYTF.

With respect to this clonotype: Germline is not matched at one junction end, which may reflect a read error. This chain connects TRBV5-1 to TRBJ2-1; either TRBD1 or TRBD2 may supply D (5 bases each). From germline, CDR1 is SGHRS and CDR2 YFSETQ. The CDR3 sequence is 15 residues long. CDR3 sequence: CASSPRGDAYDEQFF. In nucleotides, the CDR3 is TGCGCCAGCAGCCCCCGAGGGGACGCCTACGATGAGCAGTTCTTC.

The chain's CDR3 is CATSRDTSQGVLGGYTF. The DNA for the CDR3 is TGTGCCACCAGCAGAGATACCTCACAGGGGGTGTTAGGTGGCTACACCTTC. The J gene is TRBJ1-2, the V gene TRBV15; 8 bases are a match to TRBD1. The CDR3 is made up of 17 amino acids. From germline, CDR1 is LNHNV and CDR2 YYDKDF (reference sequence). V lost 0 bases and J lost 7; bases outside the gene matches: 13.

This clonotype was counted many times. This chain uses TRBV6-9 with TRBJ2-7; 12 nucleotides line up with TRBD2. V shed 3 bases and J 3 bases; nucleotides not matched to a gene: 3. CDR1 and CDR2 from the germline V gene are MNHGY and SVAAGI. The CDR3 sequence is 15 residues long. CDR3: CASSYQGLAGYEQYF. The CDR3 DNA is TGTGCCAGCAGTTACCAGGGACTAGCGGGCTACGAGCAGTACTTC.

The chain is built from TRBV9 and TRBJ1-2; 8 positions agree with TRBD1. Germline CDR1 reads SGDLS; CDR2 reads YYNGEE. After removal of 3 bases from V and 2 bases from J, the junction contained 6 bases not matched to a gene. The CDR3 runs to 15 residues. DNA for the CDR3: TGTGCCAGCAGCGACCCGGGACAGGAGAACTATGGCTACACCTTC. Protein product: CASSDPGQENYGYTF.

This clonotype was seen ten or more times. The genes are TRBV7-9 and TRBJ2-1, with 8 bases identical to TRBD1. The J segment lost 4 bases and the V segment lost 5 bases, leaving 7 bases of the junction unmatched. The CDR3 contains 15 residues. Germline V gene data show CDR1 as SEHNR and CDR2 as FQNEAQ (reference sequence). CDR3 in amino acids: CASSHRDRSYNEQFF. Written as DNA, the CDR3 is TGTGCCAGCAGCCACCGGGACAGGTCTTACAATGAGCAGTTCTTC.

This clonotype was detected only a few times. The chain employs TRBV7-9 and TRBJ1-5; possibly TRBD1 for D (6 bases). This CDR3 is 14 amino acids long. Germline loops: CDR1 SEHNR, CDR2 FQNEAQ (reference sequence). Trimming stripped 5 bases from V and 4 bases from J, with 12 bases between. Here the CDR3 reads CASSELGGNQPQHF. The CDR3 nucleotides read TGTGCCAGCAGCGAATTAGGGGGGAATCAGCCCCAGCATTTT.

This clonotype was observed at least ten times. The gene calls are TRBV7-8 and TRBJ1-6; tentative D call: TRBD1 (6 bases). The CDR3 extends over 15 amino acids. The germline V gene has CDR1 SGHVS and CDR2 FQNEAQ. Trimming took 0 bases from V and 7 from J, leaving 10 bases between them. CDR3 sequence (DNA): TGTGCCAGCAGCTTAGCGGGGGGCTACAATTCACCCCTCCACTTT. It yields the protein CASSLAGGYNSPLHF.

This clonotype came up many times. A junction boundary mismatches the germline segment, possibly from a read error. The CDR3 is CAGSSWVGGTDTQYF. The DNA of the CDR3 is TGTGCCGGCAGCTCCTGGGTTGGGGGCACAGATACGCAGTATTTT. The rearrangement joins TRBV13 to TRBJ2-3, with D unresolved. The CDR3 is made up of 15 amino acids. Germline V gene sequence: CDR1 PRHDT, CDR2 FYEKMQ (reference sequence).

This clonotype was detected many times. This CDR3 reads CASSTRVAGESNEQFF. In nucleotides, the CDR3 is TGTGCCAGCAGCACCCGGGTAGCGGGAGAATCCAATGAGCAGTTCTTC. The rearrangement links TRBV7-8 to TRBJ2-1; 9 bases are a match to TRBD2. Trimming cost V 5 bases and J 6 bases; bases outside gene matches: 11. The CDR3 loop spans 16 amino acids. Per the germline V gene, CDR1 is SGHVS and CDR2 is FQNEAQ.

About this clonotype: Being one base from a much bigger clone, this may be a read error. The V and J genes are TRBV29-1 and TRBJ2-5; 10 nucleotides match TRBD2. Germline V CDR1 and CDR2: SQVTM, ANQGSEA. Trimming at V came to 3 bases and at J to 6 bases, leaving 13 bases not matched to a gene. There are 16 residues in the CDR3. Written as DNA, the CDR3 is TGCAGCGTTGATGGGCTAGCGGGAGTTGGTCAAAAGACCCAGTACTTC. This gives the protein CSVDGLAGVGQKTQYF. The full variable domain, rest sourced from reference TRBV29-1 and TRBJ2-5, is SAVISQKPSRDICQRGTSLTIQCQVDSQVTMMFWYRQQPGQSLTLIATANQGSEATYESGFVIDKFPISRPNLTFSTLTVSNMSPEDSSIYLCSVDGLAGVGQKTQYFGPGTRLLVL.

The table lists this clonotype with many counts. The CDR3 DNA is TGTGCCAGCAGTTACGCCCGGACAGAAAATCAGCCCCAGCATTTT. Its protein is CASSYARTENQPQHF. The chain carries TRBV6-9 and TRBJ1-5, with D perhaps matching TRBD1 (6 bases). Per the germline V gene, CDR1 is MNHGY and CDR2 is SVAAGI. The V end was cut by 3 bases, the J end by 4 bases, with 13 bases between. CDR3 length: 15 residues.

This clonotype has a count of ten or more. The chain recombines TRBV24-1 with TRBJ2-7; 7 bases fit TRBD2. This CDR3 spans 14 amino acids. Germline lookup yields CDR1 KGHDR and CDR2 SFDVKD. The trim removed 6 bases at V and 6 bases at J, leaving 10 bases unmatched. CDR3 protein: CATSRGGQAAEQYF. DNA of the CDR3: TGTGCCACCAGTCGGGGAGGGCAGGCGGCCGAGCAGTACTTC.

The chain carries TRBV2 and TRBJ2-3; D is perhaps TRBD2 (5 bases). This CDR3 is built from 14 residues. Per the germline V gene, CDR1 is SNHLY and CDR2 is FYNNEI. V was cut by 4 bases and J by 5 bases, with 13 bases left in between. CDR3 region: CASSGPGFVDTQYF. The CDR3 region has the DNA TGTGCCAGCAGTGGTCCGGGGTTTGTAGATACGCAGTATTTT.

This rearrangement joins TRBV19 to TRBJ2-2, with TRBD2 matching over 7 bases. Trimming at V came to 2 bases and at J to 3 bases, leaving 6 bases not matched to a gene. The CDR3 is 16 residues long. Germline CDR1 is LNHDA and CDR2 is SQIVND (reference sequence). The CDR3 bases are TGTGCCAGTAGTATAACTAGCGCAATGGACACCGGGGAGCTGTTTTTT. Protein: CASSITSAMDTGELFF.

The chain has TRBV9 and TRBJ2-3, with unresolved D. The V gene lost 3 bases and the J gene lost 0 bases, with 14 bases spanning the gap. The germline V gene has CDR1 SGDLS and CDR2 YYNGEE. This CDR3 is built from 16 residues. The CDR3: CASSAADGTSTDTQYF. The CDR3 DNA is TGTGCCAGCAGCGCCGCCGACGGCACTAGCACAGATACGCAGTATTTT.

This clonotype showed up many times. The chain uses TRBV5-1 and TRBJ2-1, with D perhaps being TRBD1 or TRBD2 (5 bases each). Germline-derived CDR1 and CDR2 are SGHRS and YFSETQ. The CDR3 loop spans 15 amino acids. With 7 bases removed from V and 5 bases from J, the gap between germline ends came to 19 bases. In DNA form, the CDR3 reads TGCGCCAGCCGGATACCGGGACCGAGAAACAATGAGCAGTTCTTC. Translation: CASRIPGPRNNEQFF.

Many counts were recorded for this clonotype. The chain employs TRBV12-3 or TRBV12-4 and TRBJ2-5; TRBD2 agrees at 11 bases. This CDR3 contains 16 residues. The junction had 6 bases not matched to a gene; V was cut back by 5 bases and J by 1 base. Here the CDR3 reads CASSPQGLAVQETQYF. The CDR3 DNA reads TGTGCCAGCAGTCCCCAGGGACTAGCGGTCCAAGAGACCCAGTACTTC.

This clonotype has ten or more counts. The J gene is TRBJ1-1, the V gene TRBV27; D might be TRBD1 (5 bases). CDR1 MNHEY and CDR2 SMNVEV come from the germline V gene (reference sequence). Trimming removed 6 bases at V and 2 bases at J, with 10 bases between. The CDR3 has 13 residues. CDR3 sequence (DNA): TGTGCCAGCAGCTTGTGGGACAACACTGAAGCTTTCTTT. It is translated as CASSLWDNTEAFF.